The clone carrying this TCR beta chain has ten or more counts. Amplified regions were TCR beta CDR3 sequences from RNA transcripts. The HTBI primer set served for first-round RT-PCR of the TCR CDR3. TCRdb ran MiXCR on the multiplex PCR reads and lists one entry per CDR3 protein. Of roughly 800,000 distinct CDR3 sequences detected, more than 30% appear once; the ten largest clones hold approximately 10%. The data belong to a study of T cells in Graves' hyperthyroidism and ophthalmopathy. Overall study context: Blood from the periphery was taken at initial diagnosis, before any treatment.

Absent ophthalmopathy progression within 18 months defined stable Graves' hyperthyroidism. Hyperthyroidism, newly diagnosed and lasting under 2 months, affected patients aged 18 to 65. Orbital computed tomography, thyroid ultrasound, serum thyroxine and TRAb, and clinical symptoms together informed the diagnoses. V lost 10 bases and J 3 bases, leaving 18 bases between the germline ends. The CDR3 is 15 residues long. The germline V gene encodes CDR1 ENHRY and CDR2 SYGVKD. Sequencing used blood. This TCR was recovered from a man aged 18 to 30 with Graves' hyperthyroidism. This chain joins TRBV10-3 and TRBJ2-2; D unresolved. CDR3 residues: CATRELLGDTGELFF. As DNA, the CDR3 is TGTGCCACCAGAGAGCTGCTTGGCGACACCGGGGAGCTGTTTTTT.